This TCR beta chain was documented in a study of CXCR3-negative and CXCR3-positive naive CD8 T cells. Study at large: Roughly 1.5 +/- 0.3 million TRB reads came from each library, giving 110 million to 150 million in total.

Germline V lookup: CDR1 SEHNR, CDR2 FQNEAQ (reference sequence). This CDR3 region has 16 residues. The method, 5' RACE with UMI labels, was used to prepare the TRB cDNA libraries. TCRdb re-called the 5' RACE reads and gives one entry per CDR3 protein, without DNA. Recorded for this sample: approximately 100,000 distinct CDR3 sequences. Study-wide findings and caveats: Against CXCR3-negative naive cells, CXCR3-positive naive cells showed more hydrophobic TRB CDR3s.

In regard to this clonotype: What it recognizes is unknown.

The CD45RO-CCR7+CD27+CD95- phenotype denoted naive CD8+ T cells. The chain joins TRBV7-9 to TRBJ2-5; the D gene TCRdb calls, TRBD2, cannot be checked with no DNA. The receptor's source is a human donor in good health. Some clones in this sample may be carry-over from other donors' samples. Sequenced material: naive CXCR3+ CD8+ T cells from blood. As to subset: CD45RO-CCR7+CD27+CD95- naive CD8+ T cells expressing CXCR3 (TNR3+). The CDR3 here is CASSFALAGFQETQYF.